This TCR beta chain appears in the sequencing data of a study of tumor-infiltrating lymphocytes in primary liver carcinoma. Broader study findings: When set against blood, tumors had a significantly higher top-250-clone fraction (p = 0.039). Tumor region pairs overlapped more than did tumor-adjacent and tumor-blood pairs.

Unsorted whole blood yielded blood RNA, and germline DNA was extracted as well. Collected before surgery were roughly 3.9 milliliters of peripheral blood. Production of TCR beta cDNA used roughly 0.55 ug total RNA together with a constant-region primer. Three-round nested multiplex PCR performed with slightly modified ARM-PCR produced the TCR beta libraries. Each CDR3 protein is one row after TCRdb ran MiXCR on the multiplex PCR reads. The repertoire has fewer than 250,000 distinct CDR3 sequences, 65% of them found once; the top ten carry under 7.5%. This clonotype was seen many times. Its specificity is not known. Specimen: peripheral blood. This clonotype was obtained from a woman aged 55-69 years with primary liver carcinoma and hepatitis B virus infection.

The CDR3 is CASSDGRATGELFF. Written as DNA, the CDR3 is TGTGCCAGCAGTGACGGGAGGGCCACCGGGGAGCTGTTTTTT. The chain combines TRBV6-1 with TRBJ2-2; 8 bases match TRBD2. The V segment lost 3 bases and the J segment 4 bases; nucleotides outside the gene matches: 1. Germline V gene lookup returns CDR1 MNHNS and CDR2 SASEGT. The CDR3 runs to 14 residues.